These 8 T cell receptor beta chains originate from one sample sequenced in a study of blood T cell repertoires in COVID-19. This table comes from immunoSEQ multiplex PCR, and its TCRdb copy is limited to in-frame clones, with some not included. The sample carries 150,000 to 200,000 clones, 81% recorded once. Sequenced sample: peripheral blood. These TCRs come from a woman aged 35 to 49 with COVID-19, enrolled during active disease.

The CDR3 nucleotides read TGTGCCAGCAGTCGACAGGGTGCAACTAATGAAAAACTGTTTTTT. It encodes CASSRQGATNEKLFF. This chain links TRBV9 with TRBJ1-4, with 7 bases that match TRBD1. The CDR3 is 15 amino acids. With V trimmed by 5 bases and J by 0 bases, 4 bases remained unmatched. The germline V gene has CDR1 SGDLS and CDR2 YYNGEE.

This chain links TRBV18 with TRBJ1-6; tentative D call: TRBD1 (5 bases). Germline V gives CDR1 KGHSH, CDR2 LQKENI. The CDR3 extends over 15 amino acids. Trimming took off 0 bases at V and 7 bases at J, with 10 bases between the two ends. The CDR3 protein is CASSPPQGGNSPLHF. CDR3 DNA: TGTGCCAGCTCACCACCGCAGGGAGGCAATTCACCCCTCCACTTT.

This clone was observed once. J is TRBJ2-5 and V is TRBV2, with 7 bases that match TRBD2. The V gene's germline CDR1 is SNHLY and CDR2 FYNNEI. The CDR3 is 14 residues long. The ends lost 6 bases at V and 0 bases at J; junction bases unmatched: 4. This CDR3 is CASRREVNQETQYF. The CDR3 region has the DNA TGTGCCAGCAGACGGGAGGTGAACCAAGAGACCCAGTACTTC. The whole variable domain, filled in from reference TRBV2 and TRBJ2-5, reads EPEVTQTPSHQVTQMGQEVILRCVPISNHLYFYWYRQILGQKVEFLVSFYNNEISEKSEIFDDQFSVERPDGSNFTLKIRSTKLEDSAMYFCASRREVNQETQYFGPGTRLLVL.

The V gene is TRBV6-5, the J gene TRBJ1-2; D perhaps matches TRBD1 (5 bases). The V end lost 4 bases, the J end lost 4 bases, and 7 bases lay between the germline ends. Germline values: CDR1 MNHEY, CDR2 SVGAGI. There are 12 residues in the CDR3. The CDR3 DNA reads as TGTGCCAGCAGTTTGCAGGGCTATGGCTACACCTTC. This gives the protein CASSLQGYGYTF.

This clone was seen a few times. The chain links TRBV19 to TRBJ2-1, with 7 positions matching TRBD1. In germline, CDR1 is LNHDA, CDR2 SQIVND (reference sequence). CDR3 length: 14 residues. Trimming cost V 7 bases and J 8 bases; bases outside gene matches: 11. CDR3 in DNA: TGTGCCAGTACCCGAGGGGGCTTGGGCGATGAGCAGTTCTTC. Translating gives CASTRGGLGDEQFF.

The chain couples TRBV6-5 to TRBJ2-5; 9 nucleotides agree with TRBD2. This CDR3 has 16 residues. After removal of 0 bases from V and 4 bases from J, the junction contained 6 bases not matched to a gene. Germline V CDR1 and CDR2: MNHEY, SVGAGI. The CDR3 here is CASSYSIAAGGETQYF. Here the CDR3 DNA reads TGTGCCAGCAGTTACTCGATAGCAGCGGGGGGAGAGACCCAGTACTTC.

A remark on this clone: The sample carries other DNA sequences with the same CDR3. The V gene is TRBV7-9, the J gene TRBJ1-2; a weak D match, TRBD1 (6 bases). This CDR3 comprises 13 residues. The V gene's germline CDR1 is SEHNR and CDR2 FQNEAQ (reference sequence). Between the trimmed V and J ends, which lost 3 bases and 2 bases, there was a span of 7 bases. CDR3 coding DNA: TGTGCCAGCAGCTTGGGACAAAACTATGGCTACACCTTC. Translated: CASSLGQNYGYTF.

The chain carries TRBV10-3 and TRBJ1-3; perhaps TRBD1 as D (6 bases). Trimming shortened V by 6 bases and J by 0 bases, and 9 bases separated the two germline ends. The germline V gene has CDR1 ENHRY and CDR2 SYGVKD. The CDR3 loop spans 14 amino acids. This CDR3 is CAIRDSYSGNTIYF. CDR3 nucleotides: TGTGCCATCAGGGACAGTTACTCTGGAAACACCATATATTTT.